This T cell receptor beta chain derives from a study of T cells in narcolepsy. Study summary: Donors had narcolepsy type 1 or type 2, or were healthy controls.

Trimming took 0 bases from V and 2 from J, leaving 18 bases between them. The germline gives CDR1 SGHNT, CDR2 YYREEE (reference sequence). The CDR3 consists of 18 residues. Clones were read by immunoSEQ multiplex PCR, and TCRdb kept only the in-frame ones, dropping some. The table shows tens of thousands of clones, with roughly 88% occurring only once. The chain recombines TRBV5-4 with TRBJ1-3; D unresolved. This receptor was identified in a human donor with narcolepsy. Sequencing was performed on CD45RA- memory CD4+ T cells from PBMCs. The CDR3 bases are TGTGCCAGCAGCTTGGAGGTTCGAACGGCACGAACTGGAAACACCATATATTTT. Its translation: CASSLEVRTARTGNTIYF.